The present TCR beta chain was sequenced within a study of OX40 agonist ivuxolimab in advanced cancers. Study as a whole: Every 2 weeks, patients received ivuxolimab intravenously, dosed at 0.01 to 10 mg/kg. Study results and limitations: Averaging showed that CD8+ T cells had more expanded clones than CD4+ did. Partial responders dosed at 0.1-3.0 mg/kg displayed clonal expansion ranking among the lowest. Antigens targeted by the expanded peripheral T cells were not determined.

Turning to this clone: Its antigen is still unknown.

Profiling relied on immunoSEQ multiplex PCR, and the TCRdb table lists in-frame clones only, not all of them. The data hold approximately 84,000 clones, with roughly 89% observed a single time. Trimming took 0 bases from V and 4 from J, leaving 9 bases between them. The CDR3 is 14 residues long. Germline CDR1 SGHRS, CDR2 YFSETQ. The chain employs TRBV5-1 and TRBJ2-3, with a weak D call TRBD1 (6 bases). This receptor was taken from an adult with an advanced solid tumor such as melanoma, head and neck, liver or kidney cancer. The specimen was CD4+ or CD8+ T cells sorted from blood, collected in a trial of the OX40 agonist ivuxolimab. CDR3 amino acids: CASSLGGGPDTQYF. The CDR3 DNA sequence: TGCGCCAGCAGCTTGGGTGGGGGCCCAGATACGCAGTATTTT.